Each of the 16 T cell receptor beta chains below was sequenced from the same sample in a study of identical twins. TCRdb processed the 5' RACE reads anew with MiXCR; each CDR3 protein has one entry. The table lists approximately 600,000 distinct CDR3 sequences, about 7% of them singletons. These same records also appear under a second study, on yellow fever vaccine responses in identical twins.

Sequencing used PBMCs. All receptors come from a young woman in good health.

The chain has TRBV27 and TRBJ1-4, with TRBD1 identical over 9 bases. The CDR3 is 15 residues long. Per the germline V gene, CDR1 is MNHEY and CDR2 is SMNVEV (reference sequence). The trim removed 2 bases at V and 7 bases at J, leaving 5 bases unmatched. This chain's CDR3 is CASSLRDRELEKLFF. The CDR3, as DNA: TGTGCCAGCAGTTTAAGGGACAGGGAACTTGAAAAACTGTTTTTT.

V and J are TRBV6-4 and TRBJ2-3; D gene unclear. Germline assignment: CDR1 MRHNA and CDR2 SNTAGT. The CDR3 extends over 18 amino acids. Trimming removed 3 bases from V and 2 bases from J, with 21 bases in between. CDR3 DNA sequence: TGTGCCAGCAGTGATCTCAAGTTTGTCGGAGATTACACAGATACGCAGTATTTT. Its protein product is CASSDLKFVGDYTDTQYF.

This clonotype has a handful of counts. The chain carries TRBV12-3 or TRBV12-4 and TRBJ2-1, with 9 bases that match TRBD2. There are 15 residues in the CDR3. Trimming removed 2 bases from V and 8 bases from J; junction bases left unmatched: 7. The CDR3 sequence is CASSLNSGRHDEQFF. In DNA form, the CDR3 reads TGTGCCAGCAGTTTAAACAGCGGGAGGCATGATGAGCAGTTCTTC.

This clonotype was seen a handful of times. The rearrangement joins TRBV18 to TRBJ2-1; TRBD2 agrees at 10 bases. With V trimmed by 0 bases and J by 10 bases, 9 bases remained unmatched. Germline values: CDR1 KGHSH, CDR2 LQKENI. CDR3 length: 16 residues. The CDR3 DNA is TGTGCCAGCTCACCACCGGCCAGCGGGGGGGTAGAAGAGCAGTTCTTC. This translates into CASSPPASGGVEEQFF.

The chain has TRBV2 and TRBJ1-5; D ambiguous. The CDR3 totals 15 residues. The germline gives CDR1 SNHLY, CDR2 FYNNEI. V was trimmed by 5 bases and J by 0 bases, leaving 11 bases between them. The chain's CDR3 is CASSFDKYSNQPQHF. As DNA, the CDR3 is TGTGCCAGCAGTTTTGACAAGTATAGCAATCAGCCCCAGCATTTT.

The V call is TRBV6-2 or TRBV6-3, the J call TRBJ2-5, with TRBD2 identical over 10 bases. The CDR3 covers 15 residues. Germline CDR1 and CDR2: MNHEY and SVGEGT. Germline trimming cut 0 bases from V and 5 bases from J; bases unmatched to any gene: 3. CDR3 sequence reads: CASSYSSSGSETQYF. The CDR3 coding sequence is TGTGCCAGCAGTTACTCGTCTAGCGGGAGTGAGACCCAGTACTTC.

This clonotype has just a few counts. The chain employs TRBV27 and TRBJ1-4, with 11 nucleotides matching TRBD1. With 2 bases clipped from V and 8 bases from J, the junction kept 4 bases outside the gene matches. Per germline, CDR1 MNHEY and CDR2 SMNVEV (reference sequence). The CDR3 runs 15 residues. The CDR3 DNA reads as TGTGCCAGCAGTTTACGGGACAGGGGGACGGAAAAACTGTTTTTT. It is translated as CASSLRDRGTEKLFF.

This clonotype was seen more than once but under ten times. The chain uses TRBV14 and TRBJ2-1; TRBD2 agrees at 13 bases. The CDR3 covers 15 residues. Germline CDR1 and CDR2: SGHDN and FVKESK. The V gene end was trimmed by 4 bases and the J gene end by 9 bases; junction bases not matched to a gene: 6. The CDR3 DNA reads TGTGCCAGCAGCCCGGGACTAGCGGGAAAGGGTGAGCAGTTCTTC. Residues: CASSPGLAGKGEQFF. Drawing the rest from reference TRBV14 and TRBJ2-1, the complete variable domain is EAGVTQFPSHSVIEKGQTVTLRCDPISGHDNLYWYRRVMGKEIKFLLHFVKESKQDESGMPNNRFLAERTGGTYSTLKVQPAELEDSGVYFCASSPGLAGKGEQFFGPGTRLTVL.

This clonotype has at least ten counts. This chain links TRBV5-6 with TRBJ1-1, with TRBD1 matching 7 bases. The CDR3 is made up of 15 amino acids. V lost 4 bases, J lost 6 bases, and 12 bases stayed unmatched. Germline CDR1 SGHDT, CDR2 YYEEEE. CDR3 DNA sequence: TGTGCCAGCAGCCCCGACTCTGACAGGGTCGCTGAAGCTTTCTTT. Protein sequence: CASSPDSDRVAEAFF.

This clonotype was seen only a few times. This chain joins TRBV24-1 and TRBJ1-5, with D hard to call. Trimming took 0 bases from V and 4 from J, leaving 6 bases between them. Germline V gene data show CDR1 as KGHDR and CDR2 as SFDVKD. The CDR3 loop spans 14 amino acids. The CDR3 region has the DNA TGTGCCACCAGTGATTTGCGAGAGAATCAGCCCCAGCATTTT. This sequence encodes CATSDLRENQPQHF.

This clonotype was detected a few times. The chain carries TRBV7-3 and TRBJ2-7; the D call may be TRBD1 or TRBD2 (6 bases each). The CDR3 is 16 residues long. Germline V gives CDR1 SGHTA, CDR2 FQGTGA. V gave up 5 bases and J gave up 0 bases, with 17 bases separating them. The CDR3 region is CASSGGKGGNSYEQYF. For the CDR3, the DNA is TGTGCCAGCAGCGGAGGGAAGGGGGGCAACTCCTACGAGCAGTACTTC.

This clonotype has ten or more counts. The rearrangement uses TRBV12-3 or TRBV12-4 and TRBJ2-7, with TRBD2 matching over 8 bases. V shed 5 bases, J shed 3 bases, and the junction held 6 bases outside the gene matches. This CDR3 contains 14 residues. The CDR3 region has the DNA TGTGCCAGCAGTCCAGGACTAGCTTACTACGAGCAGTACTTC. This encodes CASSPGLAYYEQYF.

V and J are TRBV20-1 and TRBJ2-7, with TRBD2 matching 8 bases. The V and J ends lost 3 bases and 2 bases, in that order; junction bases with no gene match: 6. The length of the CDR3 is 14 residues. Germline CDR1 is DFQATT and CDR2 is SNEGSKA (reference sequence). CDR3 in DNA: TGCAGTGCTAGGTACGGGAGGGCCCCCTACGAGCAGTACTTC. Its protein is CSARYGRAPYEQYF.

This clonotype was seen many times. CDR3 in DNA: TGTGCCAGCAGTTTTAGGTCGGGGGATGCCAGCAATCAGCCCCAGCATTTT. Amino acids: CASSFRSGDASNQPQHF. The J gene is TRBJ1-5, the V gene TRBV12-3 or TRBV12-4, with D tentatively TRBD1 (5 bases). This CDR3 is 17 amino acids long. The V end lost 3 bases, the J end lost 1 base, and 16 bases lay between the germline ends.

V gene TRBV20-1 combines with J gene TRBJ2-7; TRBD2 matches 7 bases. Unmatched junction bases numbered 11, after V lost 3 bases and J lost 9 bases. Germline V gene lookup returns CDR1 DFQATT and CDR2 SNEGSKA (reference sequence). This CDR3 is built from 13 residues. CDR3 loop: CSARVAGRPLQYV. DNA of the CDR3: TGCAGTGCTAGGGTAGCGGGCAGGCCGTTGCAGTACGTC.

This clonotype was detected ten times or more. The J gene is TRBJ2-1, the V gene TRBV12-3 or TRBV12-4; D is ambiguous. The V gene lost 6 bases and the J gene lost 3 bases, with 15 bases spanning the gap. The CDR3 extends over 15 amino acids. CDR3 loop: CASSPPPTVYNEQFF. CDR3 nucleotides: TGTGCCAGCAGCCCCCCACCGACGGTCTACAATGAGCAGTTCTTC.